At least ten counts were recorded for the clone carrying this T cell receptor (beta chain). CDR3 length equals 13 residues. Germline V gene lookup returns CDR1 SGHTA and CDR2 FQGNSA. The V segment lost 5 bases and the J segment 5 bases; nucleotides outside the gene matches: 3. From RNA transcripts, TCR beta CDR3 regions were amplified. The HTBI set primed first-round TCR CDR3 RT-PCR. TCRdb used MiXCR to reprocess the multiplex PCR reads, holding one entry per CDR3 protein. The data hold around 720,000 distinct CDR3 sequences, with approximately 40% observed a single time. This sample is drawn from a study of T cells in Graves' hyperthyroidism and ophthalmopathy.

The source is a woman aged 40 to 49 with Graves' hyperthyroidism. The chain carries TRBV7-2 and TRBJ1-2, with TRBD1 matching over 9 bases. Sequencing was carried out using blood. CDR3: CASSPGQGYGYTF. CDR3 sequence (DNA): TGTGCCAGCAGCCCCGGACAGGGGTATGGCTACACCTTC.